Sequencing of this TCR beta chain was carried out in a study of blood T cell repertoires in COVID-19. Turning to the study itself: PBMCs, B-cell-depleted T cells, or T cells were the source of the cDNA or gDNA that made up the material.

Trimming removed 4 bases from V and 9 bases from J; junction bases left unmatched: 8. Germline values: CDR1 SEHNR, CDR2 FQNEAQ (reference sequence). The CDR3 sequence is 13 residues long. In the study's own analysis: Amplified reference gene primers provided the basis for estimating nucleated cell counts. The data were produced by immunoSEQ multiplex PCR, yet TCRdb's version contains in-frame clones alone and is incomplete. For V, J and clone size, that table is used; D and trimming come from the DNA. The sample contains about 220,000 clones, roughly 81% of which appear only once. The specimen was peripheral blood. The genes are TRBV7-9 and TRBJ1-2; 7 nucleotides agree with TRBD1. The receptor was derived from a man in his fifties or sixties who had recovered from COVID-19. The CDR3 loop reads CASSSTGERSYTF. In DNA, the CDR3 is TGTGCCAGCAGCTCCACAGGGGAGAGAAGCTACACCTTC.